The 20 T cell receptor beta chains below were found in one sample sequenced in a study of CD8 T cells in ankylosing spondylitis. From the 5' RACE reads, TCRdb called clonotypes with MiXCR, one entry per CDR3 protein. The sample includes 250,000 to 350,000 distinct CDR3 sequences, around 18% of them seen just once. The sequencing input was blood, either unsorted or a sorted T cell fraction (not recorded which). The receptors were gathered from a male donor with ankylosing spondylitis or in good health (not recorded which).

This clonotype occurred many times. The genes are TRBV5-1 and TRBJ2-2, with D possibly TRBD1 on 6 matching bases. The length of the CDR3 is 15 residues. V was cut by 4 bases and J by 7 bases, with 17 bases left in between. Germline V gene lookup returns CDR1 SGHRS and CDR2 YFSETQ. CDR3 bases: TGCGCCAGCAGCGCCGAACAGGGCTGGAACGGGGAGCTGTTTTTT. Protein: CASSAEQGWNGELFF.

DNA for the CDR3: TGCGCCAGCAGCTTGGGAAACAGGGATTCCTATGGAGGCTACACCTTC. Its protein product is CASSLGNRDSYGGYTF. The chain combines TRBV5-1 with TRBJ1-2; a possible D gene is TRBD1 (6 bases). V was trimmed by 0 bases and J by 8 bases, leaving 20 bases between them. The CDR3 length is 16 residues. Per the germline V gene, CDR1 is SGHRS and CDR2 is YFSETQ.

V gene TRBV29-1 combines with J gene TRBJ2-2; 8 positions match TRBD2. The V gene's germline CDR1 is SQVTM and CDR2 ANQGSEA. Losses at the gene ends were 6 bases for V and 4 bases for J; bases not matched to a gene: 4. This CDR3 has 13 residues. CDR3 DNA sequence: TGCAGCGTAGCGGGAGACGTCACCGGGGAGCTGTTTTTT. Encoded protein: CSVAGDVTGELFF.

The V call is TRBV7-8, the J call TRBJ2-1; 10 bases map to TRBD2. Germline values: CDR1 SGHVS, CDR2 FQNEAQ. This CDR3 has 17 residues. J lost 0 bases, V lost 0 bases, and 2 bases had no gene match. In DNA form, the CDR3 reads TGTGCCAGCAGCTTAGCTAGCGGGAGGAGCTCCTACAATGAGCAGTTCTTC. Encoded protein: CASSLASGRSSYNEQFF.

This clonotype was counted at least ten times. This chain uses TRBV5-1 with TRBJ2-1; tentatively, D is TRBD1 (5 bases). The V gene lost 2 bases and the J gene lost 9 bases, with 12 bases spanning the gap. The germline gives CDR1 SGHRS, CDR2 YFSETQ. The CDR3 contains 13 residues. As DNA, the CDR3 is TGCGCCAGCAGCTTCCAAGGGGTTGGTGAGCAGTTCTTC. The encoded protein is CASSFQGVGEQFF.

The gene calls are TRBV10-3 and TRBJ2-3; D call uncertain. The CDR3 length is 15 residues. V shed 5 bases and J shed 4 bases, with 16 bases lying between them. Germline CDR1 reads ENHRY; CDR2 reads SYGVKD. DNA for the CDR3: TGTGCCATCAGTCCCTTAAGCCCCGGCGCAGATACGCAGTATTTT. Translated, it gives CAISPLSPGADTQYF.

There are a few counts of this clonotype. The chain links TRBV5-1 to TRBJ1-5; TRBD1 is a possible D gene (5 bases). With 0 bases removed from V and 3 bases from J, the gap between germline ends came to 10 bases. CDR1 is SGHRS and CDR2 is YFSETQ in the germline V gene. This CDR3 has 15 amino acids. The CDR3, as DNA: TGCGCCAGCAGCTTGGCCGGGGACCCCAATCAGCCCCAGCATTTT. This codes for CASSLAGDPNQPQHF.

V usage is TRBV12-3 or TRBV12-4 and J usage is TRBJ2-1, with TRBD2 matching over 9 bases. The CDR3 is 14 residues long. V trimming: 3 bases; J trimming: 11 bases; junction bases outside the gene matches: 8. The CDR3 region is CASSLGREGTKQFF. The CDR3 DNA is TGTGCCAGCAGTTTGGGGCGGGAGGGGACTAAGCAGTTCTTC.

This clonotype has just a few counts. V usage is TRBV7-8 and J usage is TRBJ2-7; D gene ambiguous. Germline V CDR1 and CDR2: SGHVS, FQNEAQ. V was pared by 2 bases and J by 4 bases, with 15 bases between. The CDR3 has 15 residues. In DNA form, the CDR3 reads TGTGCCAGCAGCTTATCCGGACGGAGATTTTACGAGCAGTACGTC. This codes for CASSLSGRRFYEQYV.

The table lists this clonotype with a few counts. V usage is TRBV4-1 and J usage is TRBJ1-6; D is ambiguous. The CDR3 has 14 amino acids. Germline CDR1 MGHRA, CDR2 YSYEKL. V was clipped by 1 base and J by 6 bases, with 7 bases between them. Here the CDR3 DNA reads TGCGCCAGCAGCCAAGCCAAGGCTAATTCACCCCTCCACTTT. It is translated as CASSQAKANSPLHF.

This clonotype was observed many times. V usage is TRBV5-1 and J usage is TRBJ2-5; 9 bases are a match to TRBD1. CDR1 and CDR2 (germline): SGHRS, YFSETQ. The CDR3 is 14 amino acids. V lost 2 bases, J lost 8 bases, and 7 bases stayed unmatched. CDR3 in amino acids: CASSFDRGTFTQYF. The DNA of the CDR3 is TGCGCCAGCAGCTTTGACAGGGGGACCTTTACCCAGTACTTC.

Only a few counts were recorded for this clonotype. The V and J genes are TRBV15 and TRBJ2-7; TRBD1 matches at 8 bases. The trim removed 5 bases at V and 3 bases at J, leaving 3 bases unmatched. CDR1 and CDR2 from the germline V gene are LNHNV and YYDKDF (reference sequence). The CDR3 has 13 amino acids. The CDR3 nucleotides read TGTGCCACCAGCCCCGGGACAGGCTACGAGCAGTACGTC. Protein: CATSPGTGYEQYV.

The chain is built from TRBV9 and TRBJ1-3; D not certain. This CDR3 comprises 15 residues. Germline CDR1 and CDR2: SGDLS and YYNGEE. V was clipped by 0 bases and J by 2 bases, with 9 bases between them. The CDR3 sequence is CASSVGRGTGNTIYF. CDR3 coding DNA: TGTGCCAGCAGCGTAGGTAGAGGGACTGGAAACACCATATATTTT.

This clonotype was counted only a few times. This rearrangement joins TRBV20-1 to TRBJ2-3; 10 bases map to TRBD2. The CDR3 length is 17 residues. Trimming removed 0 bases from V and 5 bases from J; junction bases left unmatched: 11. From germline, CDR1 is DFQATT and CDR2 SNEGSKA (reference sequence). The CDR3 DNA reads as TGCAGTGCTAGAGATATACCGGGACTAGCGAGGGGAGATACGCAGTATTTT. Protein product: CSARDIPGLARGDTQYF.

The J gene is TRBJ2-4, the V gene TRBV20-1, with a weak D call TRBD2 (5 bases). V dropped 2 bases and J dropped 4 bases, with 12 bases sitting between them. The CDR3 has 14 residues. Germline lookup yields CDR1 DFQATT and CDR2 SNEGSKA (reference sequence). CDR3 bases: TGCAGTGCTAGACAACCGGGGTCAAAAAACATTCAGTACTTC. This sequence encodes CSARQPGSKNIQYF.

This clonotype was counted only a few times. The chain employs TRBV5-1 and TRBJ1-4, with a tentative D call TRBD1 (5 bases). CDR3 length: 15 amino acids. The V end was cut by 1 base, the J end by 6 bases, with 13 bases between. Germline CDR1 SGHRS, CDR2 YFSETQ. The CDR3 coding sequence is TGCGCCAGCAGCTTGACGGGGAGGGGAGATGAAAAACTGTTTTTT. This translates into CASSLTGRGDEKLFF.

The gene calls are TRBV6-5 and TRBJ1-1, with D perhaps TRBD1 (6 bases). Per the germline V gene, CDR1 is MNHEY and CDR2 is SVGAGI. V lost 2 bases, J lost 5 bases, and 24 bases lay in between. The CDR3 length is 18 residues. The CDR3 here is CASSYRVGAGGWRTEAFF. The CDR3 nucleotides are TGTGCCAGCAGTTACCGTGTCGGGGCTGGGGGCTGGAGGACTGAAGCTTTCTTT.

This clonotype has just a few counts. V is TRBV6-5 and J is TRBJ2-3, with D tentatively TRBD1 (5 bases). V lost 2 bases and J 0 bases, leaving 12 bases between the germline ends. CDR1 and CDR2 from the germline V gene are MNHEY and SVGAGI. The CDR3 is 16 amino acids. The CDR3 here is CASSYGHITSTDTQYF. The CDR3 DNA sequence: TGTGCCAGCAGTTACGGACATATTACTAGCACAGATACGCAGTATTTT.

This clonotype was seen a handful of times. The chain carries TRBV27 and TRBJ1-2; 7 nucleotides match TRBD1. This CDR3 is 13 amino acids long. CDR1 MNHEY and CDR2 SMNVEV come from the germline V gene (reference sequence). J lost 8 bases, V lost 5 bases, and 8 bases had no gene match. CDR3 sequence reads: CASSLGGARGYTF. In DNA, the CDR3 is TGTGCCAGCAGTCTAGGGGGCGCGAGGGGCTACACCTTC.

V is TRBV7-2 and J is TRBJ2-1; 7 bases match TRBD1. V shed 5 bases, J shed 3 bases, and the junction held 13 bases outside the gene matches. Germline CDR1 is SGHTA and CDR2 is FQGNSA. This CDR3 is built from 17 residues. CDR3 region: CASSLQKGTALYNEQFF. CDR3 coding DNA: TGTGCCAGCAGCCTACAAAAAGGGACAGCCCTCTACAATGAGCAGTTCTTC.